The TCR beta chain described here comes from a study of blood T cell repertoires in COVID-19. Background on the study: Whether acute or convalescent, the COVID-19 samples came from the United States, Italy and Spain.

The protocol was immunoSEQ multiplex PCR, while the TCRdb copy is restricted to in-frame clones and leaves out a portion. The data hold roughly 250,000 clones, with about 88% observed a single time. CDR3 length: 18 amino acids. Germline values: CDR1 SGHAT, CDR2 FQNNGV. The V and J ends lost 5 bases and 4 bases, in that order; junction bases with no gene match: 12. Source material: peripheral blood. This clonotype originated in a middle-aged woman who had recovered from COVID-19. The gene calls are TRBV11-2 and TRBJ2-3, with 13 bases aligning to TRBD2. Here the CDR3 reads CASSKTSGGAVGPDTQYF. Written as DNA, the CDR3 is TGTGCCAGCAGCAAAACTAGCGGGGGGGCCGTCGGCCCAGATACGCAGTATTTT.